The present entry profiles one TCR beta chain with its context. V lost 7 bases to trimming and J lost 7 bases, with 19 bases between them. Germline loops: CDR1 MDHEN, CDR2 SYDVKM. This CDR3 region has 15 residues. The data are from a study of blood T cell repertoires in COVID-19. The method was immunoSEQ multiplex PCR; TCRdb's version includes in-frame clones alone and lacks a portion of them. Counted here are approximately 220,000 clones, approximately 85% occurring once; the ten biggest clones make up approximately 2.6%. The sample comprised peripheral blood. This rearrangement joins TRBV28 to TRBJ2-2; D might be TRBD1 (6 bases). The origin of this receptor is a man aged 50-60 years who had recovered from COVID-19. This chain's CDR3 is CASIRTGSGIGELFF. The CDR3 coding sequence is TGTGCCAGCATTAGAACAGGGTCGGGGATCGGGGAGCTGTTTTTT.